This T cell receptor beta chain was sequenced for a study of a mutant IDH1 vaccine in newly diagnosed glioma. Overall study: Vaccine administration was initiated 4-6 weeks following radiotherapy alone, or with temozolomide cycles. Treated patients, averaging roughly 44 years, were around 62% male and roughly 38% female. Every participant had undergone radiotherapy, temozolomide, or both before, and most underwent both.

The V end was cut by 5 bases, the J end by 3 bases, with 25 bases between. The length of the CDR3 is 18 residues. The germline CDR1 and CDR2 sequences are SGHAT and FQNNGV. Repertoires were generated with immunoSEQ multiplex PCR, while TCRdb's copy carries only in-frame clones and drops some. This table holds around 50,000 clones, around 89% found once. Time point described: week 5, during vaccination. Vaccination used 300 ug of mutant IDH1 20-mer peptide per dose, with topical imiquimod. The donors had new WHO grade 3 or 4 astrocytomas; these were IDH1-mutant and ATRX-lost. A remark on this clone: What it binds is unknown.

The chain carries TRBV11-2 and TRBJ2-5; possible D gene TRBD2, 6 bases. The source was PBMCs, collected from a glioma patient whose treatment included an IDH1 peptide vaccine. This clonotype was sampled from a woman in her 40s with glioma. Here the CDR3 reads CASSQGEGMGGREETQYF. CDR3 nucleotide sequence: TGTGCCAGCAGCCAGGGAGAAGGCATGGGGGGAAGAGAAGAGACCCAGTACTTC. Looking up the rest from reference TRBV11-2 and TRBJ2-5 gives the full variable domain: EAGVAQSPRYKIIEKRQSVAFWCNPISGHATLYWYQQILGQGPKLLIQFQNNGVVDDSQLPKDRFSAERLKGVDSTLKIQPAKLEDSAVYLCASSQGEGMGGREETQYFGPGTRLLVL.